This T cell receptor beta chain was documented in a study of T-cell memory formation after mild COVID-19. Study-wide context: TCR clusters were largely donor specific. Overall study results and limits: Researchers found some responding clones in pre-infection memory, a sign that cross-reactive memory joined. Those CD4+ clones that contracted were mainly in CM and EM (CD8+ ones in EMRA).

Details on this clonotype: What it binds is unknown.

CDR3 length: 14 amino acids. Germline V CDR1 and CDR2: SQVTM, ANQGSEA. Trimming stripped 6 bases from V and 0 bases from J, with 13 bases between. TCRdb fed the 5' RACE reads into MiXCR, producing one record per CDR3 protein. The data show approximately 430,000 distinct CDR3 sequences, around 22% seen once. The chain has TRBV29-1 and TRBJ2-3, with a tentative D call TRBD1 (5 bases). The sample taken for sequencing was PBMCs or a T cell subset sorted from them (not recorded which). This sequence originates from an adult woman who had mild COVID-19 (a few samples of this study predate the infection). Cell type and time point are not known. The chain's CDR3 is CSVKWGPSTDTQYF. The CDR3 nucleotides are TGCAGCGTCAAATGGGGCCCTAGCACAGATACGCAGTATTTT.